This T cell receptor beta chain is from a study of cytomegalovirus exposure and HLA in healthy donors (dated by TCRdb to the late 2010s). About the investigation overall: According to a later analysis, one platform produced both the roughly 130 validation repertoires and the approximately 670 repertoires of the first cohort. The study aimed to test whether cataloging public T cell receptors could reveal signatures of past pathogen exposure. In addition to the first cohort of around 670 subjects, a separate validation cohort of 120 different subjects was used. The study combined high-throughput TCR immunosequencing, statistical association of individual TCRs with disease status, and machine learning to predict cytomegalovirus infection status. Broad study findings and their caveats: A later analysis had no HLA typing for the validation cohort, so co-occurrence there was scored across all 130 or so repertoires. In vitro tests confirmed that a few of the cytomegalovirus-associated TCR beta chains recognize cytomegalovirus antigens. A total of 150 to 200 TCR beta chains were listed by the study as associated with cytomegalovirus. Of the cluster scores, 90% to 95% were above 0 in a later analysis, which found that TCRs clustered in the first cohort also tended to co-occur in the 95 to 150 validation repertoires. The authors suggested that the approach could potentially be generalized to other disease states and immunological phenotypes. Across donors, most TCR sequences were observed very rarely, whereas some public TCRs were present in many individuals. The classifier was reported to diagnose cytomegalovirus status with high specificity and sensitivity in both the original and validation cohorts.

With respect to this clone: No antigen is known for it. No base quality information exists; no much larger clone differs at one position. The sample holds other DNA sequences that translate to the same CDR3.

Receptor amplification or capture employed the immunoSEQ multiplex PCR assay. The original methods were these. A statistical classification framework was built to diagnose cytomegalovirus status from the catalog of TCR beta chain sequences. The immuneACCESS repertoire file appears here via TCRdb, limited to in-frame rearrangements. These files lack a portion of the clones; in checked studies, under half of the deficit traces to unresolved V genes, and the cause of the others is not known. V and J calls plus clone size are reproduced from that table; the DNA served to infer D and trimming. Across this sample there are about 280,000 clones, with roughly 90% seen only once. The ten largest clones add up to over 0.7% of the sample. Separate from the roughly 650-subject first cohort, the validation cohort of about 130 subjects was the group to which the donors belonged. CDR1 and CDR2, per the germline V gene, are SGHRS and YFSETQ. V is shortened by 0 bases, J by 4 bases, and the region joining them spans 10 bases. The CDR3 covers 14 residues, taking in both the cysteine and the phenylalanine. Just the 42-base CDR3 DNA is kept, in frame starting at base 1.

The rearranged chain carries TRBV5-1 and TRBJ1-1, and TRBD1 may be the D gene, going by 6 matching bases. What was sequenced was PBMCs. This TCR was recovered from a woman aged 18-30 years in good health and CMV-seronegative. This receptor carries the CDR3 CASSLGGGSTEAFF. The nucleotides read TGCGCCAGCAGCTTGGGGGGGGGCAGCACTGAAGCTTTCTTT.